This TCR beta chain derives from a study of neurological immune-mediated disorders. Regarding the study as a whole: Private repertoires in all groups were suggested by the finding that expanded clones across subjects shared no CDR3 amino acid sequences. The most TCR clonal expansion was seen in HTLV-1-associated myelopathy, and the least was seen in multiple sclerosis, which fell below healthy controls.

The method for making cDNA was 5'RACE, and it used 10-nucleotide random UMIs. MiXCR, run by TCRdb on the 5' RACE reads, gives a single entry per CDR3 protein. Seen here are about 59,000 distinct CDR3 sequences, around 24% observed once, and the top ten hold 3.5% to 5.5%. The time point was: technical triplicate 2. The unsorted libraries originated from 2 million PBMCs kept at -80 C. This clonotype was seen more than once but under ten times. Its antigen is unidentified. The source material was PBMCs. This TCR was sampled from a man aged 60 to 69 with HTLV-1-associated myelopathy (HAM/TSP).

The CDR3 is CASSLAPGEQYF. The CDR3 DNA reads TGCGCCAGCAGCTTGGCCCCGGGCGAGCAGTACTTC. This chain connects TRBV5-1 to TRBJ2-7; D call uncertain. Germline values: CDR1 SGHRS, CDR2 YFSETQ. Trimming removed 0 bases at V and 6 bases at J, with 7 bases between. The CDR3 contains 12 residues.